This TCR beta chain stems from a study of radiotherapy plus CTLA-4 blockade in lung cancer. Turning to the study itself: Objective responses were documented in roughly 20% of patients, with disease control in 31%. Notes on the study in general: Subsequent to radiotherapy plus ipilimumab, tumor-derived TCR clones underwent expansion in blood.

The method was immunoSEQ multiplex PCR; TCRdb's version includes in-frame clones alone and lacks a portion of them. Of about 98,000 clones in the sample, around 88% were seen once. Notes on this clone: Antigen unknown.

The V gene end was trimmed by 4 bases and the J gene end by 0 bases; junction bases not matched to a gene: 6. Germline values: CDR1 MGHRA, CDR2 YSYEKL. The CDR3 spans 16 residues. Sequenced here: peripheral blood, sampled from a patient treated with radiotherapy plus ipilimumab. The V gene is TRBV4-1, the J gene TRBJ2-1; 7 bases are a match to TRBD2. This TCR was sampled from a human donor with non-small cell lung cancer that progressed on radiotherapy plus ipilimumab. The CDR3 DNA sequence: TGCGCCAGCAGCCTTCACTCGGGGGGCTCCTACAATGAGCAGTTCTTC. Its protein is CASSLHSGGSYNEQFF.